Below, one TCR beta chain is given with its context. The antigen is not known. This sample was included in a study of cytomegalovirus exposure and HLA in healthy donors. About the study: One earlier analysis, a look at approximately 190 million T cells, found some 120 million unique TCR beta sequences. Study outcomes and limitations: Later genetic work tied a missense DCLRE1C variant to beta-chain V and J trimming. It was about 150 TCR beta chains that were listed as cytomegalovirus-associated.

Trimming removed 5 bases from V and 4 bases from J, with 14 bases in between. The CDR3 sequence is 14 residues long. Germline V CDR1 and CDR2: LNHDA, SQIVND (reference sequence). Primers included in the PCR were 60 Vbeta and 13 Jbeta primers. The assay was immunoSEQ multiplex PCR, and TCRdb's table has in-frame clones only and misses some. The data contain around 100,000 clones, 65% to 85% of them seen just once; the ten biggest clones take up roughly 4%. The chain recombines TRBV19 with TRBJ1-2; TRBD1 is a possible D gene (6 bases). The sequence was collected from a man aged 45-65 years in good health and CMV-seropositive. The sequenced sample was PBMCs. The CDR3 DNA sequence: TGTGCCAGTAGTTTCCCTGGACAGTTCTATGGCTACACCTTC. Encoded protein: CASSFPGQFYGYTF. Using reference TRBV19 and TRBJ1-2 for the parts outside the CDR3, the full variable domain is DGGITQSPKYLFRKEGQNVTLSCEQNLNHDAMYWYRQDPGQGLRLIYYSQIVNDFQKGDIAEGYSVSREKKESFPLTVTSAQKNPTAFYLCASSFPGQFYGYTFGSGTRLTVV.